Listed here is a single T cell receptor beta chain. No antigen is known for it. No base-level quality is on record; no much larger clone is a single base apart. The sample originates from a study of blood T cell repertoires in COVID-19 (TCRdb year 2020). The study in broad terms: Collaborator samples came from the United States, Italy and Spain and covered acute and convalescent phases of COVID-19. The prospective study material was composed of cDNA or gDNA derived from T cells, B-cell-depleted T cells, or PBMCs. Subjects who had been exposed to COVID-19, were actively infected with it, or had recovered from it provided the deeply sampled blood TCRbeta repertoires that made up the dataset. Nearly every sample came with metadata listing a de-identified subject ID, COVID-19 status, age in years and sex. HLA class I and class II types, where available, came from metadata supplied by the sample provider rather than from assay-based typing. Samples were obtained from the ongoing ImmuneRACE study (first 160 participants) and from 1,254 subjects provided by 6 global collaborators. The repertoires were released in a freely available public database meant as a resource for research on the immune response to SARS-CoV-2.

Each collaborating institution followed its own protocols to collect whole blood in K2EDTA tubes. For TCRbeta analysis, collaborator samples were shipped as frozen whole blood, as isolated PBMCs, or as DNA extracted from either sample type. Summary of the overall study and its limitations: Clinical and demographic metadata were provided uncurated, with the amount varying by source and participant.

The immunoSEQ Assay, a bias-controlled multiplex PCR, was used to amplify TCRbeta CDR3 regions from genomic DNA. In the paper's pipeline: The number of nucleated cells in each sample was estimated by amplification of reference gene primers within the assay. To quantify the absolute abundance of each unique TCRbeta CDR3 rearrangement, sequence reads were collapsed and filtered. For each sample, productive Simpson clonality was calculated as the square root of Simpson's diversity index over productive rearrangements. TCRdb holds this immuneACCESS table with in-frame rearrangements only. Some clones are missing; in checked studies, unresolved V genes explain under half, and the rest has no known cause. V and J calls plus clone size are reproduced from that table; the DNA served to infer D and trimming. In all, the sample holds 90,000 to 120,000 clones, and roughly 88% of those were seen once. The biggest ten clones account for 6.5% to 7% of the sample.

This sequence was found in a man aged 45-60 years with active or convalescent COVID-19. The sequenced sample was peripheral blood.

At the DNA level, the sequence is TGTGCCAGCAGTGAAAGAACAGGGGATAATGAAAAACTGTTTTTT. It is translated as CASSERTGDNEKLFF. This sequence uses TRBV2 and TRBJ1-4, with TRBD1 matching 7 junction bases. The germline V gene gives CDR1 as SNHLY and CDR2 as FYNNEI. Germline trimming amounts to 2 bases on V and 4 bases on J, with 4 as the count of junction bases outside the gene matches. The CDR3 sequence holds 15 residues, the cysteine and phenylalanine included. This entry keeps only the CDR3 DNA: 45 bases, framed from base 1.